The T cell receptor beta chain described here comes from a study of radiation and T cells in renal cell carcinoma. Study conclusions and caveats: Tumor samples were small regions of approximately 1.1 g. Top tumor clonotypes rose in blood 2 weeks post-radiation, then contracted.

Only a few counts were recorded for this clone. Its antigen is not known. Method: immunoSEQ multiplex PCR; TCRdb's copy keeps in-frame clones and lacks some. Among about 16,000 clones listed, roughly 50% were seen once. Treatment given: 15 Gy SBRT to primary tumor, nephrectomy 4 weeks later. Nephrectomy followed 15 Gy stereotactic body radiation by 4 weeks. The patient's renal cell carcinoma had clear cell pathology. The sequencing here drew on tumor tissue, taken from a patient whose treatment included radiotherapy and nephrectomy. This receptor was taken from a woman aged 60 to 75 with renal cell carcinoma.

CDR3 sequence reads: CASSEFATDTQYF. DNA of the CDR3: TGTGCCAGCAGTGAATTTGCGACAGATACGCAGTATTTT. The chain joins TRBV2 to TRBJ2-3; D unclear. V lost 2 bases and J lost 3, with 6 bases in between. The CDR3 is made up of 13 amino acids. Germline lookup yields CDR1 SNHLY and CDR2 FYNNEI. Variable domain in full (rest from reference TRBV2 and TRBJ2-3): EPEVTQTPSHQVTQMGQEVILRCVPISNHLYFYWYRQILGQKVEFLVSFYNNEISEKSEIFDDQFSVERPDGSNFTLKIRSTKLEDSAMYFCASSEFATDTQYFGPGTRLTVL.